Sequencing of this T cell receptor (beta chain) was carried out in a study of blood T cells in healthy people across ages. Broader study findings: The study found more naive CD4+ cells and higher diversity in long-lived than aged donors.

CDR3 length: 15 residues. From germline, CDR1 is SQVTM and CDR2 ANQGSEA. Trimming left V 5 bases short and J 8 bases short, with 22 bases between. Healthy Russian Caucasian donors spanned ages about 6 to 100 years. Sample-barcoded 5' priming and a J-beta primer mix drove a second PCR of about 6 to 12 cycles. Each TCR beta cDNA got a 12-nucleotide random molecular identifier. TCRdb called the 5' RACE reads again in MiXCR, with one record for every CDR3 protein. Of about 970,000 distinct CDR3 sequences listed, roughly half are singletons. In its sample, this clonotype was seen a few times. Antigen unknown.

The genes are TRBV29-1 and TRBJ2-1, with D tentatively TRBD2 (6 bases). Sequenced sample: blood. The source is a woman aged 60-75 years in good health. The CDR3 reads CSVHTMERGKDEQFF. Here the CDR3 DNA reads TGCAGCGTTCATACGATGGAACGCGGGAAGGATGAGCAGTTCTTC.